This TCR beta chain appears in the sequencing data of a study of blood T cell repertoires in COVID-19. Study background: The United States, Italy and Spain provided the acute and convalescent COVID-19 samples. From T cells, B-cell-depleted T cells, or PBMCs came the material, which was cDNA or gDNA.

Trimming cost V 4 bases and J 5 bases; bases outside gene matches: 11. The CDR3 length is 17 residues. The germline V gene encodes CDR1 SGHVS and CDR2 FQNEAQ. In Seattle, patients joined the study during active infection and were tracked longitudinally. In the original workflow: The authors estimated nucleated cell counts from reference gene primer amplification. This table comes from immunoSEQ multiplex PCR, and its TCRdb copy is limited to in-frame clones, with some not included. V and J calls and clone size follow that table, whereas D and trimming were derived from the DNA. There are some 150,000 clones in the sample; 86% occur only once, and approximately 11% lies in the top ten.

Material: peripheral blood. The rearrangement links TRBV7-8 to TRBJ2-5; 12 bases line up with TRBD2. This clonotype was sampled from a woman aged 60-75 years with COVID-19, enrolled during active disease. The CDR3: CASSSDRLAGVRETQYF. CDR3 bases: TGTGCCAGCAGCTCCGACCGACTAGCGGGAGTACGGGAGACCCAGTACTTC. The variable domain in full, with the rest retrieved from reference TRBV7-8 and TRBJ2-5, is GAGVSQSPRYKVAKRGQDVALRCDPISGHVSLFWYQQALGQGPEFLTYFQNEAQLDKSGLPSDRFFAERPEGSVSTLKIQRTQQEDSAVYLCASSSDRLAGVRETQYFGPGTRLLVL.